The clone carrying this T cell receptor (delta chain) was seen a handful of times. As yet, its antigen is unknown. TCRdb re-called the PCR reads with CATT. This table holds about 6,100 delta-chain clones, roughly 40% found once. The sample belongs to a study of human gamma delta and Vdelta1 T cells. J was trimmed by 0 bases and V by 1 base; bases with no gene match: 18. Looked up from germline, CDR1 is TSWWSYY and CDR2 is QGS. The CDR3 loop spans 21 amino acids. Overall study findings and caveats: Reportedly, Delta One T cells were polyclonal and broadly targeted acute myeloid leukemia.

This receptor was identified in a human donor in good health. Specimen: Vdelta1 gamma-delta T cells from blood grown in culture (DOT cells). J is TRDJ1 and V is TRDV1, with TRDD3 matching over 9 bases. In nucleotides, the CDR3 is TGTGCTCTTGGGGAACCGCGAGGCAGACGACTGGGGGACCAGTACACCGATAAACTCATCTTT. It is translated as CALGEPRGRRLGDQYTDKLIF.